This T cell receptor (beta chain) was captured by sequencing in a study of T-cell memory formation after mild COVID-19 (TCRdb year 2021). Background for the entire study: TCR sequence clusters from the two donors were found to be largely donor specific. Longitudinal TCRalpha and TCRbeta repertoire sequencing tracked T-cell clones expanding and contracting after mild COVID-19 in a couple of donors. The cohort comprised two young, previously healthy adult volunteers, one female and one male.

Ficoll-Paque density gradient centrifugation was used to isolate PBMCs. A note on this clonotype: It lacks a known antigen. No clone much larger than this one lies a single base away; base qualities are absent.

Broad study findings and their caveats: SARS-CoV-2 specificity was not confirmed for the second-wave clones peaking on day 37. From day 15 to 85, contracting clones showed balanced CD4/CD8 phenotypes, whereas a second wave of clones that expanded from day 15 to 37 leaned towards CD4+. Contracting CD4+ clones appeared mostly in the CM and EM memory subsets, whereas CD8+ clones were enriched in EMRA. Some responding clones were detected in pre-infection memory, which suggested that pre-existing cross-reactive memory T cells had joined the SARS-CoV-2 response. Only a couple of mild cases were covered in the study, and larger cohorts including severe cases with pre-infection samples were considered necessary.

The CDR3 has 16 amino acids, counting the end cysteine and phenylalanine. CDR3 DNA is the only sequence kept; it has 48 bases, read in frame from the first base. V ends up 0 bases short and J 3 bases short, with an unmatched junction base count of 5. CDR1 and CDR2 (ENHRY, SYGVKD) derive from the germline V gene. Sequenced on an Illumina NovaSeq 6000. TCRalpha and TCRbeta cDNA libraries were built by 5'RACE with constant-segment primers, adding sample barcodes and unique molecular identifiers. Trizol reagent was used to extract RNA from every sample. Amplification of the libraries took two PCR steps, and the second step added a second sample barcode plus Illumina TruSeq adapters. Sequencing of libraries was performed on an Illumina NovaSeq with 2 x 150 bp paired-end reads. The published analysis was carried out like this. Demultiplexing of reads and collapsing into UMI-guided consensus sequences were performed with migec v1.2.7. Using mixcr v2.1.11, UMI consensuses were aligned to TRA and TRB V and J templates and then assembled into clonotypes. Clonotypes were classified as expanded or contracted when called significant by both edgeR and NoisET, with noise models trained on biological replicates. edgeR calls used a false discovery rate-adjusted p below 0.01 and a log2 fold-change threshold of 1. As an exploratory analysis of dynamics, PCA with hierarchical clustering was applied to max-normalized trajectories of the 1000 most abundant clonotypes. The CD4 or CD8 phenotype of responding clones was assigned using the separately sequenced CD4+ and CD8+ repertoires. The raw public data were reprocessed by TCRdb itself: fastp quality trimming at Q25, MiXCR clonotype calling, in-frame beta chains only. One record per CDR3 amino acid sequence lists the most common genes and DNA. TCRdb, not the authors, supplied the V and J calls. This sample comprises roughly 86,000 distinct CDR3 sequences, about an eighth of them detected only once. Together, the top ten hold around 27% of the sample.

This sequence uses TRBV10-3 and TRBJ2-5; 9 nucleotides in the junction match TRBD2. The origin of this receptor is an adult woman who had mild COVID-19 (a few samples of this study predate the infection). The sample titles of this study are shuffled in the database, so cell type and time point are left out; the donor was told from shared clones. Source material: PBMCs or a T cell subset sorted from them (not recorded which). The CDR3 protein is CAISESEREAKETQYF. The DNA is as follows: TGTGCCATCAGTGAGTCCGAGCGGGAGGCCAAAGAGACCCAGTACTTC.